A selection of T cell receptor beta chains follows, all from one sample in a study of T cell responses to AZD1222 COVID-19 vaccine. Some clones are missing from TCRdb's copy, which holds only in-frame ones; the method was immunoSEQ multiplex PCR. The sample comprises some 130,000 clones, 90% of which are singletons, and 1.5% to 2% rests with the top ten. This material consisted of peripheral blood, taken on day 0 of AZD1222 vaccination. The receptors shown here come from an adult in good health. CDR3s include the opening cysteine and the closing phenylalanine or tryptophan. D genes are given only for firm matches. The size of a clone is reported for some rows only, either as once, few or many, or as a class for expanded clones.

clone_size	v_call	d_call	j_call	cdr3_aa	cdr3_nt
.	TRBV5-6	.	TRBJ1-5	CASSWRAADSNQPQHF	TGTGCCAGCAGCTGGAGGGCAGCCGATAGCAATCAGCCCCAGCATTTT
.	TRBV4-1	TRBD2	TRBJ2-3	CASSVLTRGGADTQYF	TGCGCCAGCTCCGTCCTAACGCGGGGGGGCGCGGATACGCAGTATTTT
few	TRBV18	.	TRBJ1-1	CASSPWGDLNTEAFF	TGTGCCAGCTCACCATGGGGAGATTTGAACACTGAAGCTTTCTTT
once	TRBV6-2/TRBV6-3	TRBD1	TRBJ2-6	CASSYTRDRASSGANVLTF	TGTGCCAGCAGTTACACCCGGGACAGGGCTAGCTCTGGGGCCAACGTCCTGACTTTC
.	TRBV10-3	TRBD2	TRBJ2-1	CAISERTGSGGTPYNEQFF	TGTGCCATCAGTGAGAGGACGGGAAGCGGGGGAACCCCCTACAATGAGCAGTTCTTC
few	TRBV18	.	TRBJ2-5	CASSRTVETQYF	TGTGCCAGCTCGCGGACAGTAGAGACCCAGTACTTC
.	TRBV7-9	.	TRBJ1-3	CASTPREGRLNSGNTIYF	TGTGCCAGCACCCCGAGGGAGGGCCGGCTTAACTCTGGAAACACCATATATTTT
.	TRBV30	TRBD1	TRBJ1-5	CAWSGDRAQPQHF	TGTGCCTGGAGCGGGGACAGGGCTCAGCCCCAGCATTTT
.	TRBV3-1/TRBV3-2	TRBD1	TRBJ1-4	CASSRTGTGVEKLFF	TGTGCCAGCAGCCGGACCGGGACAGGGGTTGAAAAACTGTTTTTT
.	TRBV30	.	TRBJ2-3	CAWRTGKGADTQYF	TGTGCCTGGAGGACAGGAAAGGGGGCAGATACGCAGTATTTT
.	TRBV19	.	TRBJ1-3	CASTSGDTKNTIYF	TGTGCCAGTACCTCCGGGGATACCAAGAACACCATATATTTT
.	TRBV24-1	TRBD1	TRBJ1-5	CATSGTGGFNQPQHF	TGTGCCACCAGTGGGACAGGGGGCTTCAATCAGCCCCAGCATTTT
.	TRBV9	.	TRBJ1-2	CASSVVADSYGYTF	TGTGCCAGCAGCGTAGTGGCAGATTCTTATGGCTACACCTTC
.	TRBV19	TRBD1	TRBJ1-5	CASRGGQPQHF	TGTGCCAGTAGAGGGGGCCAGCCCCAGCATTTT
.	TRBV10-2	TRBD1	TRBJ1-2	CASSEFGQGIGGYTF	TGCGCCAGCAGTGAGTTTGGACAGGGTATAGGTGGCTACACCTTC
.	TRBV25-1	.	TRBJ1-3	CASTQSHHRGGSNTIYF	TGTGCCAGCACCCAGTCCCATCATAGGGGAGGGAGTAACACCATATATTTT